This T cell receptor beta chain was captured in a study of neurological immune-mediated disorders. This clonotype was counted many times. The CDR3 consists of 13 residues. The germline gives CDR1 SGHDT, CDR2 YYEEEE. The V end was cut by 1 base, the J end by 6 bases, with 10 bases between. TCRdb processed the 5' RACE reads anew with MiXCR; each CDR3 protein has one entry. The table has fewer than 60,000 distinct CDR3 sequences, 10% seen once. The sample was PBMCs. The V call is TRBV5-6, the J call TRBJ1-2, with D tentatively TRBD1 (5 bases). This sequence originates from a man between 65 and 79 years old with HTLV-1-associated myelopathy (HAM/TSP). CDR3 sequence reads: CASSLYLGDGYTF. The CDR3 DNA reads TGTGCCAGCAGCTTGTACTTGGGGGATGGCTACACCTTC.